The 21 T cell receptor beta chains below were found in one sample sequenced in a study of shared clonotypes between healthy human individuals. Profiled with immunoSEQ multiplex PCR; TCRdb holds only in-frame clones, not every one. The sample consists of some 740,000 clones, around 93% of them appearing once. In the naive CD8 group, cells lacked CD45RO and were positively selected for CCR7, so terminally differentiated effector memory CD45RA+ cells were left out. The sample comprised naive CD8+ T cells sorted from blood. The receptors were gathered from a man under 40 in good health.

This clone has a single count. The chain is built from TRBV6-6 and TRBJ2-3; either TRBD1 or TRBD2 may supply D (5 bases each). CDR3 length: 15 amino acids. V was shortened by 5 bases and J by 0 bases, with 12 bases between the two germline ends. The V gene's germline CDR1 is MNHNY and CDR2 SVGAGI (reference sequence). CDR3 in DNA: TGTGCCAGCAGTCCCGGGACGACTAGCACAGATACGCAGTATTTT. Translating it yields CASSPGTTSTDTQYF.

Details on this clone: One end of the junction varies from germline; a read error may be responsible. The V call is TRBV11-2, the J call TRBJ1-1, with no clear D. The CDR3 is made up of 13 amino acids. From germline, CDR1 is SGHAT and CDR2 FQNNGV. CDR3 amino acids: CASSSWEGEKKLF. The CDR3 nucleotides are TGTGCCAGCAGCTCCTGGGAGGGAGAAAAGAAACTCTTT.

The CDR3 is CASSVIDFQEQYF. The CDR3 DNA sequence: TGTGCCAGCAGCGTTATCGATTTCCAGGAGCAGTACTTC. This chain connects TRBV9 to TRBJ2-7; unclear D gene. Germline CDR1 reads SGDLS; CDR2 reads YYNGEE. The CDR3 length is 13 residues. Trimming took 2 bases from V and 7 from J, leaving 13 bases between them.

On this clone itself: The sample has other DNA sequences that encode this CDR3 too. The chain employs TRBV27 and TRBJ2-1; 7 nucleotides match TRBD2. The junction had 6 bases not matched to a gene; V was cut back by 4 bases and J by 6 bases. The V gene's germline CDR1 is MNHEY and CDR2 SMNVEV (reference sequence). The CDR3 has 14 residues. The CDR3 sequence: CASSWAGVGNEQFF. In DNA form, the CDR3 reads TGTGCCAGCAGTTGGGCGGGAGTGGGCAATGAGCAGTTCTTC.

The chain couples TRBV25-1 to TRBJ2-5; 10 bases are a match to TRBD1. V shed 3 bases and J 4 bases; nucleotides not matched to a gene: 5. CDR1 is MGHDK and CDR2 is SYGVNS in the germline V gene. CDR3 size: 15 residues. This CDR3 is CASSDWDRGGETQYF. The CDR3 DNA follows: TGTGCCAGCAGTGATTGGGACAGGGGAGGAGAGACCCAGTACTTC.

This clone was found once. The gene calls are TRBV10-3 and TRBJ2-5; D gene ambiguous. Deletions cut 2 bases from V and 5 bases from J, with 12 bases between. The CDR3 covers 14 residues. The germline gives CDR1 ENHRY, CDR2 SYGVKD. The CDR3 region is CAISEPDPFETQYF. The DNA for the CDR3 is TGTGCCATCAGTGAGCCCGACCCCTTTGAGACCCAGTACTTC.

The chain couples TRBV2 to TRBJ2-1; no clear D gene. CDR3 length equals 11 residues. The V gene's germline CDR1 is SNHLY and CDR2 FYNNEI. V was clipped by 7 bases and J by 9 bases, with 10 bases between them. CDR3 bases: TGTGCCAGCATGGGGAAGAGTGAGCAGTTCTTC. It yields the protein CASMGKSEQFF.

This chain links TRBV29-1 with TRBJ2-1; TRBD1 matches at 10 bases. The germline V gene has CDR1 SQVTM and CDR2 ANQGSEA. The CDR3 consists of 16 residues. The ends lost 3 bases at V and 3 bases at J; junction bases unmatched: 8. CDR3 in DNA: TGCAGCGTTGAGAACTCGGGACAGGGGTTCTACAATGAGCAGTTCTTC. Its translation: CSVENSGQGFYNEQFF.

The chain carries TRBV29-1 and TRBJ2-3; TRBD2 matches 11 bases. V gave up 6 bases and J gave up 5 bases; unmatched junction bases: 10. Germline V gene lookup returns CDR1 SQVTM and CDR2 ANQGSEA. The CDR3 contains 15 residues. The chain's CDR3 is CSVCPPGLAGDTQYF. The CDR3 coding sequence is TGCAGCGTATGCCCACCCGGACTAGCGGGAGATACGCAGTATTTT.

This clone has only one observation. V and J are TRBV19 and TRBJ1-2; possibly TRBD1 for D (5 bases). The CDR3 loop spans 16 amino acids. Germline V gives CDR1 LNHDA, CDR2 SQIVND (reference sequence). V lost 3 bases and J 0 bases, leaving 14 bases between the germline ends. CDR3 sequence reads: CASSIETQGSNYGYTF. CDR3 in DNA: TGTGCCAGTAGTATTGAGACCCAGGGATCTAACTATGGCTACACCTTC.

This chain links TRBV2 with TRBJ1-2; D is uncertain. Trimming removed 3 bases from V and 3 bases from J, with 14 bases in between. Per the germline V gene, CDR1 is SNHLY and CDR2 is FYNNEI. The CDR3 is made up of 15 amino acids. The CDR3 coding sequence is TGTGCCAGCAGTGACTGGTCAACCGGAGACTATGGCTACACCTTC. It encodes CASSDWSTGDYGYTF.

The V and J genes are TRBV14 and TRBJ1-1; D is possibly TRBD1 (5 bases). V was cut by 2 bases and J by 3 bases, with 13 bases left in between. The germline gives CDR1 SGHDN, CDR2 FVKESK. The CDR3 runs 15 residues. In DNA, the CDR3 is TGTGCCAGCAGCCAATATCCAGGGATCGACACTGAAGCTTTCTTT. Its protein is CASSQYPGIDTEAFF.

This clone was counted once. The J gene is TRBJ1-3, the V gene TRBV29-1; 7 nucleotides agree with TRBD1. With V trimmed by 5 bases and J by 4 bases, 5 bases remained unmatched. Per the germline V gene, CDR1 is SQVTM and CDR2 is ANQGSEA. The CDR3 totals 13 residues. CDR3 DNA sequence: TGCAGCGTTTGGGGACAGTCAGGAAACACCATATATTTT. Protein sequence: CSVWGQSGNTIYF.

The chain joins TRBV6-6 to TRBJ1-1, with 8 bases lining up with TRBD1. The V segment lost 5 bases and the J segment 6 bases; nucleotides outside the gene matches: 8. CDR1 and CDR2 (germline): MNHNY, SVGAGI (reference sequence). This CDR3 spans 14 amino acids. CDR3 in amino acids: CASSLDRALSEAFF. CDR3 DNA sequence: TGTGCCAGCAGTCTGGACAGGGCCCTTTCTGAAGCTTTCTTT.

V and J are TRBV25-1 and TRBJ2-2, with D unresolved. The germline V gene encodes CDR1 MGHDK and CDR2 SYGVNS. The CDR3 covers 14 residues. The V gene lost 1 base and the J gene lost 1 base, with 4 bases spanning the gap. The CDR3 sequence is CASSELQNTGELFF. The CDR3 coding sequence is TGTGCCAGCAGTGAATTACAGAACACCGGGGAGCTGTTTTTT.

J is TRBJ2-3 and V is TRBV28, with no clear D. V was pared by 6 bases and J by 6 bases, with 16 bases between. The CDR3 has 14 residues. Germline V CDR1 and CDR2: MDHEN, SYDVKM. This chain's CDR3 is CASSATQTSDTQYF. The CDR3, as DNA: TGTGCCAGCAGCGCGACCCAGACCTCGGATACGCAGTATTTT.

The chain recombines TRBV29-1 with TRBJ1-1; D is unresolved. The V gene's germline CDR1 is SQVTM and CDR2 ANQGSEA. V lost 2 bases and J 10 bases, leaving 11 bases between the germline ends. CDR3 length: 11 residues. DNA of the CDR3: TGCAGCGTTGAATCGGCGGCGGGAGCTTTCTTT. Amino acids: CSVESAAGAFF.

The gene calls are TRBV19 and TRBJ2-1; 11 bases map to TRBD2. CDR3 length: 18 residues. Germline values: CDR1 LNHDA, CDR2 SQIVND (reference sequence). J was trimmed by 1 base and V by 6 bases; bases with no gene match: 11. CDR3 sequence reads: CASSPTSGTFMSYNEQFF. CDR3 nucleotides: TGTGCCAGTAGCCCGACTAGCGGGACGTTTATGTCCTACAATGAGCAGTTCTTC.

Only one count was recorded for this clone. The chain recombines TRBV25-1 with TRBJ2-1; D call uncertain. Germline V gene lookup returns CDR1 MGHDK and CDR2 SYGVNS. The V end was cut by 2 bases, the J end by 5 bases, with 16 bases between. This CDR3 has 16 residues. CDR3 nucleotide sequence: TGTGCCAGCAGTGAAAGAGGTCAGGAGAATAACAATGAGCAGTTCTTC. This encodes CASSERGQENNNEQFF.

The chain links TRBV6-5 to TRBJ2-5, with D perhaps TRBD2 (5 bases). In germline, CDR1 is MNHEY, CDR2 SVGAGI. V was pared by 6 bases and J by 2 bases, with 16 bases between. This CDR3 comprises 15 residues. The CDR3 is CASRFTLAVQETQYF. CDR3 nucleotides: TGTGCCAGCAGGTTTACTCTAGCAGTACAAGAGACCCAGTACTTC.

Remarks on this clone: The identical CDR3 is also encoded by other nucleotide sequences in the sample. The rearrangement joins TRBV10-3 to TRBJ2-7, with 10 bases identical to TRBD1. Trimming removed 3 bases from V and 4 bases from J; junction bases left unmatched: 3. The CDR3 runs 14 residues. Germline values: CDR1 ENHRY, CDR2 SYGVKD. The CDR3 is CAISEGTGAYEQYF. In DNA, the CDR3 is TGTGCCATCAGTGAAGGGACAGGGGCGTACGAGCAGTACTTC.